Listed below are T cell receptor beta chains from one sample, sequenced in a study of cytomegalovirus exposure and HLA in healthy donors. This table comes from immunoSEQ multiplex PCR, and its TCRdb copy is limited to in-frame clones, with some not included. Among 180,000 or so clones listed, over 75% were seen once. Sequencing input: PBMCs. All receptors come from a man aged 18 to 29 in good health and CMV-seropositive. Both conserved end residues are part of each CDR3. A D gene is named only where the DNA matches it firmly. Clone size, where shown, is once, few, many, or a class for clones that have expanded.

d_call clone_size j_call v_call cdr3_nt cdr3_aa
TRBD1 NA TRBJ1-2 TRBV19 TGTGCCAGTAGTATGAGGGCAGGGGGCAAGGGCTACACCTTC CASSMRAGGKGYTF
NA NA TRBJ1-5 TRBV5-1 TGCGCCAGCAGCCCGGGGAGGGCAGGGGATCAGCCCCAGCATTTT CASSPGRAGDQPQHF
TRBD1 NA TRBJ1-1 TRBV18 TGTGCCAGCTCACCAGGGACAGGCAACACTGAAGCTTTCTTT CASSPGTGNTEAFF
NA NA TRBJ2-1 TRBV2 TGTGCCAGCAATACAGGGTTCAATGAGCAGTTCTTC CASNTGFNEQFF
NA NA TRBJ2-1 TRBV19 TGTGCCAGTAGTACCATAGGGGGACGCCTCTACAATGAGCAGTTCTTC CASSTIGGRLYNEQFF
TRBD2 NA TRBJ2-2 TRBV7-9 TGTGCCAGCAGACCGGGACTAGCTGGGACCGGGGAGCTGTTTTTT CASRPGLAGTGELFF
NA NA TRBJ2-2 TRBV18 TGTGCCAGCTCACCACGTCTCGGGGAGCTGTTTTTT CASSPRLGELFF
NA NA TRBJ2-7 TRBV2 TGTGCCACGACCGGGACATACTCCTACGAGCAGTACTTC CATTGTYSYEQYF
NA NA TRBJ2-1 TRBV25-1 TGTGCCAGCAGTGACCCCAGAATGCAGTTCTTC CASSDPRMQFF
NA NA TRBJ1-1 TRBV29-1 TGCAGCGCCCGCCACGGGTACACTGAAGCTTTCTTT CSARHGYTEAFF
NA NA TRBJ2-1 TRBV7-3 TGTGCCAGCAGCCAGGGCGCGGCGCATGAGCAGTTCTTC CASSQGAAHEQFF
NA NA TRBJ1-2 TRBV30 TGTGCCTGGAGTGTATTGGGGGGGAAGAATGGCTACACCTTC CAWSVLGGKNGYTF
NA NA TRBJ1-2 TRBV6-5 TGTGCCAGCAGCGATCCAGGGGTGGCGGGTTCCGGCTACACCTTC CASSDPGVAGSGYTF
TRBD2 NA TRBJ2-1 TRBV10-3 TGTGCCATCAGTGTAGCGGGGGAGAGTAATGAGCAGTTCTTC CAISVAGESNEQFF
NA NA TRBJ1-2 TRBV27 TGTGCCAGCGGCCCGCGGGGGCCCTACTATGGCTACACCTTC CASGPRGPYYGYTF
NA NA TRBJ1-2 TRBV9 TGTGCCAGCAGCGCCGCACAGGGTTACTATGGCTACACCTTC CASSAAQGYYGYTF
NA NA TRBJ2-7 TRBV7-2 TGTGCCAGCAGTCTACAGGGAAAAAACTACGAGCAGTACTTC CASSLQGKNYEQYF
NA NA TRBJ1-2 TRBV5-6 TGTGCCAGCAGCTTTCAGACAGCTATATATGGCTACACCTTC CASSFQTAIYGYTF
TRBD2 NA TRBJ2-3 TRBV7-6 TGTGCCAGCAGCCTCACTAGCGGGGGGGCATGGATGGCAGATACGCAGTATTTT CASSLTSGGAWMADTQYF
NA few TRBJ2-7 TRBV4-1 TGCGCCAGCAGCCAAGAAAGGGCAGGGAACTACGAGCAGTACTTC CASSQERAGNYEQYF
NA NA TRBJ1-1 TRBV2 TGTGCCAGCAGTGAAACCGGGGACACTGAAGCTTTCTTT CASSETGDTEAFF
NA NA TRBJ2-7 TRBV7-2 TGTGCCAGCAGCTCCGGACAAGGGCAGTACTTC CASSSGQGQYF
NA NA TRBJ1-1 TRBV10-1 TGCGCCAGCAGTGAAGGGGCCTCCACTGAAGCTTTCTTT CASSEGASTEAFF
NA NA TRBJ2-2 TRBV7-7 TGTGCCAGCAGCAAATCAGCGGTGACCGGGGAGCTGTTTTTT CASSKSAVTGELFF
NA NA TRBJ1-1 TRBV10-2 TGCGCCAGCAGACGCGACAGTCTAATATCTATGAACACTGAAGCTTTCTTT CASRRDSLISMNTEAFF
NA once TRBJ1-1 TRBV7-9 TGTTCCAGCAGCGATAGGGGATCTCCGAAGAACACTGAAGCTTTCTTT CSSSDRGSPKNTEAFF
NA NA TRBJ1-1 TRBV5-4 TGTGCCAGCAGCCGGGCGGGGGGAGGATCTATCACTGAAGCTTTCTTT CASSRAGGGSITEAFF
NA NA TRBJ2-1 TRBV4-3 TGCGCCAGCAGCCAAGAAACAGTTAGCTCCTACAATGAGCAGTTCTTC CASSQETVSSYNEQFF
TRBD2 NA TRBJ2-3 TRBV6-4 TGTGCCAGCAGTGAAGCGCGGGGGGGCACAGATACGCAGTATTTT CASSEARGGTDTQYF
NA few TRBJ2-5 TRBV7-9 TGTGCCAGCAGCTTACTGAGGGAGACCCAGTACTTC CASSLLRETQYF
TRBD1 NA TRBJ1-1 TRBV6-1 TGTGCCAGCAGTGACCCACAGGGGGCGACGAACACTGAAGCTTTCTTT CASSDPQGATNTEAFF
TRBD1 NA TRBJ1-6 TRBV30 TGTGCCGGATTGGACAGGAGCTCCTATAATTCACCCCTCCACTTT CAGLDRSSYNSPLHF
NA few TRBJ2-7 TRBV6-6 TGTGCCAGCAGTTACTCGAACACCTACGAGCAGTACTTC CASSYSNTYEQYF
TRBD1 NA TRBJ2-1 TRBV18 TGTGCCAGCTCACCAAGGACAGGGACCTACAATGAGCAGTTCTTC CASSPRTGTYNEQFF
NA NA TRBJ1-1 TRBV25-1 TGTGCCAGCAGTGTGGGGGGGGCGCCTGACACTGAAGCTTTCTTT CASSVGGAPDTEAFF
NA NA TRBJ1-1 TRBV9 TGTGCCAGCAGCGTCGGGCTTTTGGAGGGAAACACTGAAGCTTTCTTT CASSVGLLEGNTEAFF
NA NA TRBJ1-6 TRBV9 TGTGCCAGCAGCTCTACCGGGGTCTATAATTCACCCCTCCACTTT CASSSTGVYNSPLHF
NA few TRBJ1-4 TRBV7-2 TGTGCCAGCAGCACAAAAAACAGGGCCAGTAATGAAAAACTGTTTTTT CASSTKNRASNEKLFF
TRBD1 NA TRBJ1-6 TRBV6-4 TGTGCCAGCAGGGAAATAATAAAGGACAGGCCAGAACCCCATAATTCACCCCTCCACTTT CASREIIKDRPEPHNSPLHF
NA NA TRBJ1-1 TRBV19 TGTGCCAGTAGGGTTAGGGGGGGTGACATTGGGAACACTGAAGCTTTCTTT CASRVRGGDIGNTEAFF
TRBD2 NA TRBJ2-2 TRBV9 TGTGCCAGCAGCCCCCTTGGTAGCGGGTTAGGGGAGCTGTTTTTT CASSPLGSGLGELFF
TRBD1 NA TRBJ1-2 TRBV5-1 TGCGCCAGCAGCTTGGAGACAGGGTCCTATGGCTACACCTTC CASSLETGSYGYTF
TRBD1 NA TRBJ2-2 TRBV9 TGTGCCAGCAGCGCCGGGACAGGGTCCCCCGGGGAGCTGTTTTTT CASSAGTGSPGELFF
NA NA TRBJ1-2 TRBV6-5 TGTGCCAGCAGTTACCCGGACAGCTATGGCTACACCTTC CASSYPDSYGYTF
TRBD2 NA TRBJ2-3 TRBV19 TGTGCCAGTAGTATGTCGGGGGGTTACACAGATACGCAGTATTTT CASSMSGGYTDTQYF
NA once TRBJ1-1 TRBV5-1 TGCGCCAGCAGCTTGGCGCCCAGGGGTTTGAACACTGAAGCTTTCTTT CASSLAPRGLNTEAFF
TRBD2 once TRBJ2-5 TRBV7-9 TGTGCCAGCAGCTTAGTCGGGGAGGGAGGAGAGACCCAGTACTTC CASSLVGEGGETQYF
NA NA TRBJ1-4 TRBV7-9 TGTTCCAGCAGCTTCTTCCGGGGAAGGTTATTTGAAAAACTGTTTTTT CSSSFFRGRLFEKLFF
TRBD1 NA TRBJ1-2 TRBV18 TGTGCCAGCTCACCGGGACAGGGTGATTTGGTCTATGGCTACACCTTC CASSPGQGDLVYGYTF
TRBD1 NA TRBJ2-5 TRBV9 TGTGCCAGCAGCGTAGAAGGACAGGGGCCCGTCGGAGAGACCCAGTACTTC CASSVEGQGPVGETQYF
TRBD1 NA TRBJ1-2 TRBV19 TGTGCCAGTAGTATAAGTTCAGGGGGAGGCTACACCTTC CASSISSGGGYTF
NA NA TRBJ1-6 TRBV2 TGTGCCAGCAGGGACAGTCTTGGGTCTAATTCACCCCTCCACTTT CASRDSLGSNSPLHF
NA NA TRBJ1-4 TRBV29-1 TGCAGCGCGAAGACAGACTCCAATAATGAAAAACTGTTTTTT CSAKTDSNNEKLFF
TRBD1 NA TRBJ1-1 TRBV5-1 TGCGCCAGCAGCCGGGGACAGGCGGTCACTGAAGCTTTCTTT CASSRGQAVTEAFF
NA NA TRBJ2-7 TRBV2 TGTGCCAGCAGTGAGTCAGGTTACGAGCAGTACTTC CASSESGYEQYF